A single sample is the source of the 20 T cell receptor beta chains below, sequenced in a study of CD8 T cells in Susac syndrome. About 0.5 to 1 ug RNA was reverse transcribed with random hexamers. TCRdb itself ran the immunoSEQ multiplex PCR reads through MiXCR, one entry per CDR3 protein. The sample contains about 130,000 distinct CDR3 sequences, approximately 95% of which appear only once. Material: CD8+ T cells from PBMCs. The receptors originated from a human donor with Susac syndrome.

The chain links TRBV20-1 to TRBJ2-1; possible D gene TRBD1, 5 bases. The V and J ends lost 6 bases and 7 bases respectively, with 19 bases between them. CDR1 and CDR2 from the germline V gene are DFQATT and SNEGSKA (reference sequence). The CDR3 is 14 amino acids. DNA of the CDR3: TGCAGTGCCACGGAAACAGGCGCGGAAAATGAGCAGTTCTTC. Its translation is CSATETGAENEQFF.

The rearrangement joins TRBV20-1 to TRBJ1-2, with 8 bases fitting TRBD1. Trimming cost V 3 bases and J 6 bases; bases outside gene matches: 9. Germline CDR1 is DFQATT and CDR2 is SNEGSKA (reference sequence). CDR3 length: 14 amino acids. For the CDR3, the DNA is TGCAGTGCTAGGCCCCAGGGGGCTGTCGATGGCTACACCTTC. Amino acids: CSARPQGAVDGYTF.

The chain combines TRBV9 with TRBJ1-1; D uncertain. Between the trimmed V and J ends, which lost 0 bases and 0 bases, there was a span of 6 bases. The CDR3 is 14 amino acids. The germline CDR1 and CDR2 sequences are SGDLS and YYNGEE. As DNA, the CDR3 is TGTGCCAGCAGCGTAGGGGTTATGAACACTGAAGCTTTCTTT. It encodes CASSVGVMNTEAFF. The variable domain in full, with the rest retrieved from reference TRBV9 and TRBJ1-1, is DSGVTQTPKHLITATGQRVTLRCSPRSGDLSVYWYQQSLDQGLQFLIQYYNGEERAKGNILERFSAQQFPDLHSELNLSSLELGDSALYFCASSVGVMNTEAFFGQGTRLTVV.

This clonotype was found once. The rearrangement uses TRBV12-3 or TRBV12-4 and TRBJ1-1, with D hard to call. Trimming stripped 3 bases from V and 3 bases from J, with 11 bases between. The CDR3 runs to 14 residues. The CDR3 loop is CASSFGEDHTEAFF. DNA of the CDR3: TGTGCCAGCAGTTTTGGGGAAGACCACACTGAAGCTTTCTTT.

The CDR3 coding sequence is TGTGCCTGGAAGCCCCCGTACAGGGAGGGGGATGAAGCTTTCTTT. Its translation: CAWKPPYREGDEAFF. The J gene is TRBJ1-1, the V gene TRBV30; D is perhaps TRBD1 (6 bases). The CDR3 is 15 residues long. V was pared by 4 bases and J by 7 bases, with 22 bases between. Germline values: CDR1 GTSNPN, CDR2 SVGIG (reference sequence).

Here the CDR3 reads CASSWTSGSYEQYF. DNA for the CDR3: TGTGCCAGCAGCTGGACTAGCGGGAGTTACGAGCAGTACTTC. The chain links TRBV5-6 to TRBJ2-7; 13 nucleotides align to TRBD2. This CDR3 is 14 amino acids long. Per germline, CDR1 SGHDT and CDR2 YYEEEE. After removal of 3 bases from V and 4 bases from J, the junction contained 1 base not matched to a gene.

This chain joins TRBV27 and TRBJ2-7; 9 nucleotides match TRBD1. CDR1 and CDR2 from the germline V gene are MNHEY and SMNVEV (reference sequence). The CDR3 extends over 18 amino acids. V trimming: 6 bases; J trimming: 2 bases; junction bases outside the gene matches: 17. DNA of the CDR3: TGTGCCAGCAGGCTGTCCGGGACAGGGATGGTCCTGACCTACGAGCAGTACTTC. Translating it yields CASRLSGTGMVLTYEQYF.

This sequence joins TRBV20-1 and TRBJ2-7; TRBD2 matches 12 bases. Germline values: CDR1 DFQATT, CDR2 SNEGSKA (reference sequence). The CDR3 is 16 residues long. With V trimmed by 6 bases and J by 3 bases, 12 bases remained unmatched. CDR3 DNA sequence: TGCAGTGCGAGGGCGCTAGCGGGAGGGGCTTACTACGAGCAGTACTTC. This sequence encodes CSARALAGGAYYEQYF.

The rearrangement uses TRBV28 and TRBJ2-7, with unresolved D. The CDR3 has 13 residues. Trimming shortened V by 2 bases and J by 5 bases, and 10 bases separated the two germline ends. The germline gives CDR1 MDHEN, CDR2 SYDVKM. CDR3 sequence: CASSLVSDNEQYF. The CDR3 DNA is TGTGCCAGCAGTTTAGTATCTGACAACGAGCAGTACTTC.

The CDR3 nucleotides are TGTGCCAGCAGCGTACAGGGATCCGGGGAGCTGTTTTTT. Its protein is CASSVQGSGELFF. The rearrangement joins TRBV9 to TRBJ2-2; tentative D call: TRBD1 (5 bases). Germline assignment: CDR1 SGDLS and CDR2 YYNGEE. Deletions cut 1 base from V and 6 bases from J, with 7 bases between. The CDR3 extends over 13 amino acids. Full variable domain (rest looked up from reference TRBV9 and TRBJ2-2): DSGVTQTPKHLITATGQRVTLRCSPRSGDLSVYWYQQSLDQGLQFLIQYYNGEERAKGNILERFSAQQFPDLHSELNLSSLELGDSALYFCASSVQGSGELFFGEGSRLTVL.

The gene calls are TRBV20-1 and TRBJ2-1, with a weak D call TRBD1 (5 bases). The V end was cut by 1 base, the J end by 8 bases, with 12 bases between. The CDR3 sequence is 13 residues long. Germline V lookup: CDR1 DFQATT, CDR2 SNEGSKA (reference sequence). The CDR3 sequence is CSARVGVGDEQFF. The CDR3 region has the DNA TGCAGTGCTAGAGTAGGGGTCGGTGATGAGCAGTTCTTC.

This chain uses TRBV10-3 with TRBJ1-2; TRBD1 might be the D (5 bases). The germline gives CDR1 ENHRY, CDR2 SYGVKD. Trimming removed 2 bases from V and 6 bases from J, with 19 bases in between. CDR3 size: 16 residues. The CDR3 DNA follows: TGTGCCATCAGTGAGATCTCAGGGCAGGATTGGGATGGCTACACCTTC. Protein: CAISEISGQDWDGYTF.

The DNA for the CDR3 is TGCAGTGCTAGTCCAAACCATCTCGAGCAGTACTTC. This translates into CSASPNHLEQYF. This chain uses TRBV20-1 with TRBJ2-7; no definite D call. The CDR3 length is 12 residues. V lost 3 bases and J 6 bases, leaving 12 bases between the germline ends. Looked up from germline, CDR1 is DFQATT and CDR2 is SNEGSKA (reference sequence).

The CDR3 DNA follows: TGTGCCACCGGGACAGACCACACTGAAGCTTTCTTT. Protein sequence: CATGTDHTEAFF. The chain joins TRBV25-1 to TRBJ1-1; 7 positions match TRBD1. The V segment lost 10 bases and the J segment 3 bases; nucleotides outside the gene matches: 5. The CDR3 is made up of 12 amino acids. The germline V gene encodes CDR1 MGHDK and CDR2 SYGVNS.

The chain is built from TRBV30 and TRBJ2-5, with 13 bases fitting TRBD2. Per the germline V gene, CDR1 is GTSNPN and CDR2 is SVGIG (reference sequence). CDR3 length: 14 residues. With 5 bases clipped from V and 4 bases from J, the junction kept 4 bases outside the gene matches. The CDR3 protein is CAWDRTSGRETQYF. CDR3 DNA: TGTGCCTGGGATAGGACTAGCGGGAGAGAGACCCAGTACTTC.

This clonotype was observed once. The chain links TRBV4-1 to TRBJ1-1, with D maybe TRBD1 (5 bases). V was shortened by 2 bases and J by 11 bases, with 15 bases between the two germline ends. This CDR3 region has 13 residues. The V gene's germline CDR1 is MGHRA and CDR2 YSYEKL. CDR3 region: CASSQLPGRWAFF. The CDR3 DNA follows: TGCGCCAGCAGCCAACTTCCGGGACGGTGGGCTTTCTTT.

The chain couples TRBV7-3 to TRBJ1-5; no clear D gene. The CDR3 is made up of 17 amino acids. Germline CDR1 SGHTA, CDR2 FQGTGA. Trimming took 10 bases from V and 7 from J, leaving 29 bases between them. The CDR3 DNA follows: TGTGCCAACAAATCAAAGGGTACAGCCCTACGGAGGCAGCCCCAGCATTTT. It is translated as CANKSKGTALRRQPQHF.

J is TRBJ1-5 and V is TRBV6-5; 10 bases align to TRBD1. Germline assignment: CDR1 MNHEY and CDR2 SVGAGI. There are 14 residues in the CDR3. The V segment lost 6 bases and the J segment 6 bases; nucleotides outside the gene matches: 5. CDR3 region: CASRRGTGVQPQHF. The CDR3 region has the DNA TGTGCCAGCAGGAGAGGGACAGGGGTTCAGCCCCAGCATTTT.

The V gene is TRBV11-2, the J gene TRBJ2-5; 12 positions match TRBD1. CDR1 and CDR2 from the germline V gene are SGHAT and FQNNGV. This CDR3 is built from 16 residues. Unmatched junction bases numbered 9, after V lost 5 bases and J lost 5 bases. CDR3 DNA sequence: TGTGCCAGCAGCCCCAGGGGACAGGGGGCGCAGGAGACCCAGTACTTC. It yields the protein CASSPRGQGAQETQYF.

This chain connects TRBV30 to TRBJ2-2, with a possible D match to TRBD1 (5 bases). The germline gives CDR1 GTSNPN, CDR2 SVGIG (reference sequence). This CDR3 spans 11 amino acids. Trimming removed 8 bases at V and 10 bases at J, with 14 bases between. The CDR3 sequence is CALYRPPELFF. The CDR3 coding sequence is TGTGCCCTATACAGGCCCCCGGAGCTGTTTTTT.